The T cell receptor (beta chain) under discussion was sequenced for a study of cytomegalovirus exposure and HLA in healthy donors. Germline-derived CDR1 and CDR2 are LNHNV and YYDKDF (reference sequence). V was trimmed by 9 bases and J by 3 bases, leaving 21 bases between them. The CDR3 is 15 residues long. Note on this clone: Its matching antigen is unknown.

As for the donors, each was a healthy bone marrow donor. Each donor was nominally healthy when sampled (though unrecorded immune exposures were likely). The study's findings and limits: When analyzed later, a missense DCLRE1C variant was found to be linked to TCR beta V- and J-gene trimming.

The primer mix had 60 Vbeta and 13 Jbeta primers. Per the authors' pipeline: Later, an analysis found roughly 80 million unique TCR beta chains, and around 12 million of these were shared. The protocol was immunoSEQ multiplex PCR, while the TCRdb copy is restricted to in-frame clones and leaves out a portion. That table furnishes V, J and clone size, whereas the DNA furnished D and trimming. The sample consists of 150,000 or so clones, approximately 81% of them appearing once. This sequence was found in a man between 50 and 59 years old in good health and CMV-seropositive. The chain uses TRBV15 and TRBJ2-7; D is possibly TRBD2 (9 bases). The sequenced sample was PBMCs. This chain's CDR3 is CATSGGGTGLYEQYF. For the CDR3, the DNA is TGTGCCACTAGCGGGGGCGGGACAGGTCTCTACGAGCAGTACTTC.